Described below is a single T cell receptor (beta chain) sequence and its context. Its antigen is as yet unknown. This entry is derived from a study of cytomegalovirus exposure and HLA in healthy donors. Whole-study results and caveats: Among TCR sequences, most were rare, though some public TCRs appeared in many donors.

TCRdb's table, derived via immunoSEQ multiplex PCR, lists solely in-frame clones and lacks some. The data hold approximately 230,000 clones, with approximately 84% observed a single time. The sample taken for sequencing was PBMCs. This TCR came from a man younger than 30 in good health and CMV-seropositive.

The CDR3 reads CASSQEGLAGGINEQYF. For the CDR3, the DNA is TGTGCCAGCAGCCAAGAAGGCCTAGCGGGAGGAATAAACGAGCAGTACTTC. This chain connects TRBV4-2 to TRBJ2-7; 11 nucleotides agree with TRBD2. Trimming cost V 0 bases and J 5 bases; bases outside gene matches: 9. Looked up from germline, CDR1 is LGHNA and CDR2 is YNFKEQ. This CDR3 has 17 residues.